The present T cell receptor beta chain was sequenced within a study of blood T cells in healthy people across ages. Study findings and constraints: TCR beta diversity was tightly associated with the proportion of naive T cells. Both higher diversity and more naive CD4+ cells marked long-lived donors when set against aged donors.

Together with a sample-barcoded 5' primer, a J-beta primer mix was included in a second PCR lasting roughly 6 to 12 cycles. From the 5' RACE reads, TCRdb called clonotypes with MiXCR, one entry per CDR3 protein. Of nearly 1 million distinct CDR3 sequences listed, just over 50% are singletons. This clonotype was recorded many times. No antigen is known for it. The CDR3 totals 15 residues. Germline lookup yields CDR1 MNHEY and CDR2 SMNVEV (reference sequence). Trimming took 5 bases from V and 0 from J; bases not matched to a gene: 5. The rearrangement joins TRBV27 to TRBJ2-7; 9 nucleotides align to TRBD1. The sequenced material came from blood. The receptor comes from a woman between 55 and 75 years old in good health. CDR3 residues: CASSLRTGASYEQYF. The CDR3, as DNA: TGTGCCAGCAGTCTCCGGACAGGGGCCTCCTACGAGCAGTACTTC.